This TCR beta chain was recorded in a study of T cell responses to AZD1222 COVID-19 vaccine. Study background: Analyses pooled second doses at about 4 or about 12 weeks. Overall study results and limits: Females made up more of the donors, who were largely white British, and clonal diversity may have come out too low. Vaccine-associated CD4 TCRs spanned spike, dominant at 160-218 and 743-854.

As regards this clone: Its antigen is as yet unknown.

Generated by immunoSEQ multiplex PCR, the TCRdb table keeps only in-frame clones and is missing some. The sample has some 130,000 clones, roughly 80% seen once. The sequence derives from an adult in good health. Sequencing used peripheral blood, obtained on day 0 of AZD1222 vaccination.

CDR3 amino acids: CSVEGATQETQYF. In DNA, the CDR3 is TGCAGCGTTGAGGGCGCGACTCAAGAGACCCAGTACTTC. The chain couples TRBV29-1 to TRBJ2-5; no definite D call. V dropped 3 bases and J dropped 2 bases, with 10 bases sitting between them. The CDR3 spans 13 residues. Per germline, CDR1 SQVTM and CDR2 ANQGSEA.